The 23 T cell receptor beta chains presented below share a single source sample, sequenced in a study of tumor and adjacent non-tumor tissue in lung cancer. Three rounds of nested PCR, following a modified ARM-PCR protocol, produced the TCRbeta library. TCRdb fed the multiplex PCR reads into MiXCR, producing one record per CDR3 protein. The sample lists approximately 79,000 distinct CDR3 sequences, around 80% occurring once. No cell sorting was done before RNA was extracted from the tissue. This non-tumor lung sample came from over 3 cm beyond the tumor edge. The material sequenced was distant non-tumor lung tissue. These receptors all stem from a man between 65 and 80 years old with non-small cell lung cancer.

This clonotype was detected ten times or more. The chain is built from TRBV13 and TRBJ1-2; the D gene is possibly TRBD1 (6 bases). The CDR3 totals 15 residues. CDR1 and CDR2 (germline): PRHDT, FYEKMQ (reference sequence). The V end was cut by 5 bases, the J end by 6 bases, with 19 bases between. The chain's CDR3 is CASSPGAPGYNGYTF. The CDR3 nucleotides read TGTGCCAGCAGCCCAGGGGCTCCGGGATACAATGGCTACACCTTC. The variable domain in full, completed from reference TRBV13 and TRBJ1-2, reads AAGVIQSPRHLIKEKRETATLKCYPIPRHDTVYWYQQGPGQDPQFLISFYEKMQSDKGSIPDRFSAQQFSDYHSELNMSSLELGDSALYFCASSPGAPGYNGYTFGSGTRLTVV.

Note on this clonotype: Germline is not matched at one junction end, which may reflect a read error. The rearrangement uses TRBV6-6 and TRBJ1-5; maybe TRBD1 (5 bases). This CDR3 has 13 residues. CDR1 MNHNY and CDR2 SVGAGI come from the germline V gene (reference sequence). The CDR3 loop reads CASTQTENQPQLF. The CDR3 bases are TGTGCCAGCACCCAGACAGAAAACCAGCCCCAGCTTTTT.

This clonotype was detected a few times. This may stem from a read error, because a much larger clone lies one nucleotide away. The chain couples TRBV12-3 or TRBV12-4 to TRBJ2-5; D tentatively reads TRBD1 or TRBD2 (5 bases each). This CDR3 contains 14 residues. The CDR3 DNA reads as TGTACCAGCCGTCCTTCGGGGCCGGGGGAGACCCAGTACTTC. Amino acids: CTSRPSGPGETQYF.

In regard to this clonotype: This is likely a read error, given that the CDR3 carries no conserved phenylalanine or tryptophan at its end. The limits of the CDR3 on the DNA are not certain, so only TCRdb's listed CDR3 is given. The chain couples TRBV6-1 to TRBJ2-1; the table calls TRBD1, which could not be checked here. From germline, CDR1 is MNHNS and CDR2 SASEGT. Both ends counted, the CDR3 spans 12 residues. CDR3 amino acids: CVSSPGVGGHFI.

Of note for this clonotype: One end of the junction does not line up with germline, which may come from a read error. This sequence joins TRBV11-2 and TRBJ2-7; 7 bases are shared with TRBD1. Per the germline V gene, CDR1 is SGHAT and CDR2 is FQNNGV. The CDR3 covers 16 residues. This CDR3 reads CGSSLGGPAKSYEQCF. In nucleotides, the CDR3 is TGTGGCAGCAGCCTAGGGGGCCCTGCGAAATCCTACGAGCAGTGCTTC.

The chain carries TRBV10-2 and TRBJ2-7; 8 bases map to TRBD1. The CDR3 totals 14 residues. Germline V CDR1 and CDR2: WSHSY, SAAADI. With 9 bases clipped from V and 7 bases from J, the junction kept 14 bases outside the gene matches. This chain's CDR3 is CASLSRTGYDEQYF. The CDR3 region has the DNA TGCGCCAGTTTATCCCGGACAGGGTATGATGAGCAGTACTTC.

About this clonotype itself: One end of the junction varies from germline; a read error may be responsible. The rearrangement links TRBV6-5 to TRBJ2-2; 8 nucleotides line up with TRBD1. Germline values: CDR1 MNHEY, CDR2 SVGAGI. This CDR3 is 16 amino acids long. The CDR3 reads CANRRGQVAFGGELFF. CDR3 DNA sequence: TGTGCCAACAGACGGGGACAGGTGGCGTTTGGCGGGGAGTTGTTTTTT.

The genes are TRBV25-1 and TRBJ2-1, with D unclear. CDR3 length equals 14 residues. Germline assignment: CDR1 MGHDK and CDR2 SYGVNS. Trimming removed 2 bases at V and 5 bases at J, with 10 bases between. CDR3 sequence: CASSEPGRDNEQFF. In DNA, the CDR3 is TGTGCCAGCAGTGAACCCGGACGGGACAATGAGCAGTTCTTC.

As regards this clonotype: The junction differs from germline at one of its ends, possibly a read error. This chain connects TRBV12-3 or TRBV12-4 to TRBJ1-2; D possibly corresponds to TRBD1 (5 bases). The CDR3 runs to 13 residues. CDR3 in DNA: TGTGCCGGCAGTTTAGGGGTTTTCTATGGCTACACCTTC. Residues: CAGSLGVFYGYTF.

Worth noting for this clonotype: The junction shows a germline mismatch at one end, possibly a read error. This rearrangement joins TRBV7-9 to TRBJ2-3; D may be TRBD1 (5 bases). This CDR3 spans 14 amino acids. CDR1 and CDR2 (germline): SEHNR, FQNEAQ (reference sequence). CDR3 residues: CASSSLTGGYTQYF. In DNA, the CDR3 is TGTGCCAGCAGCTCCTTAACAGGTGGATATACCCAGTATTTT. Variable domain in full (rest from reference TRBV7-9 and TRBJ2-3): DTGVSQNPRHKITKRGQNVTFRCDPISEHNRLYWYRQTLGQGPEFLTYFQNEAQLEKSRLLSDRFSAERPKGSFSTLEIQRTEQGDSAMYLCASSSLTGGYTQYFGPGTRLTVL.

This clonotype was picked up a small number of times. Sequence at one end of the junction differs from germline and may be a read error. V and J are TRBV11-2 and TRBJ1-1; D not certain. Germline assignment: CDR1 SGHAT and CDR2 FQNNGV. The CDR3 totals 15 residues. The CDR3 reads CASSFANSRKNEALF. Written as DNA, the CDR3 is TGTGCCAGCAGCTTCGCCAATTCAAGGAAAAATGAAGCTTTATTT.

To note about this clonotype: The junction differs from germline at one of its ends, possibly a read error. The chain combines TRBV12-3 or TRBV12-4 with TRBJ2-7; no firm D call. The CDR3 totals 15 residues. This CDR3 reads CASSTSRGRPYEQYF. DNA for the CDR3: TGTGCCAGCAGTACATCGAGAGGAAGACCCTACGAGCAGTATTTC.

Concerning this clonotype itself: Its ends do not fully match the called genes, so a read error is possible. The chain recombines TRBV20-1 with TRBJ2-7, with TRBD2 as a possible D gene (6 bases). Per the germline V gene, CDR1 is DFQATT and CDR2 is SNEGSKA (reference sequence). This CDR3 region has 12 residues. The DNA for the CDR3 is TGCAGTGATGGAGGGCCGAATTACGAACAGTACTTT. This sequence encodes CSDGGPNYEQYF.

In the case of this clonotype: This may come from a read error, since a much larger clone is one base off. The rearrangement links TRBV7-9 to TRBJ1-1, with D perhaps TRBD1 (6 bases). The germline V gene has CDR1 SEHNR and CDR2 FQNEAQ (reference sequence). Trimming removed 10 bases at V and 5 bases at J, with 20 bases between. The CDR3 is 14 amino acids. The CDR3 loop reads CAITMGGGRTEAFF. CDR3 sequence (DNA): TGTGCCATCACCATGGGGGGGGGCCGGACTGAAGCTTTCTTT.

On this clonotype itself: Since a much larger clone is just one base distant, this may be a read error. V usage is TRBV5-4 and J usage is TRBJ1-1, with D maybe TRBD1 (6 bases). Germline CDR1 is SGHNT and CDR2 is YYREEE (reference sequence). The CDR3 contains 14 residues. V lost 1 base, J lost 4 bases, and 11 bases lay in between. CDR3 nucleotide sequence: TGTGCCAGCAGCTTGAGGGGGGGGATCACTGAAGCTTTCTTT. Its translation: CASSLRGGITEAFF.

With respect to this clonotype: The CDR3 ends on some other residue instead of the conserved phenylalanine or tryptophan, so this is likely a read error. This rearrangement joins TRBV10-1 to TRBJ2-5; the match to TRBD2 covers 8 bases. The germline CDR1 and CDR2 sequences are WNHNN and SYGVQD (reference sequence). The CDR3 has 13 amino acids. With V trimmed by 4 bases and J by 9 bases, 7 bases remained unmatched. CDR3 nucleotides: TGCGCCAGCAGTGGGACAGCGGGGGAGTCCCAGTACCTC. Translation: CASSGTAGESQYL.

Note on this clonotype: No conserved phenylalanine or tryptophan is present at the end of the CDR3, so a read error is the likely explanation. The chain joins TRBV11-3 to TRBJ2-2; D not certain. V lost 2 bases and J 5 bases, leaving 12 bases between the germline ends. The CDR3 sequence is 15 residues long. Germline V gene data show CDR1 as SGHNT and CDR2 as YENEEA. DNA of the CDR3: TGTGCCAGCAGCTTAAATCCGGCAATGACCGGGGAGCTGTTTTTG. Translated, it gives CASSLNPAMTGELFL.

With respect to this clonotype: Because it lacks the conserved phenylalanine or tryptophan at the end, this CDR3 is likely a read error. J is TRBJ1-5 and V is TRBV11-3; D gene uncertain. The CDR3 loop spans 13 amino acids. Germline V lookup: CDR1 SGHNT, CDR2 YENEEA. The CDR3, as DNA: TGTGCTAGCAGCTTCGCGTGCAATCAGCCCCAGCATTAT. Amino acids: CASSFACNQPQHY.

With respect to this clonotype: Lacking the conserved final phenylalanine or tryptophan, this CDR3 likely reflects a read error. The chain joins TRBV11-2 to TRBJ1-1; D is undetermined. The CDR3 length is 14 residues. Germline V CDR1 and CDR2: SGHAT, FQNNGV. V was shortened by 9 bases and J by 5 bases, with 19 bases between the two germline ends. The DNA for the CDR3 is TGTGCCAGTAGCCGGACGACGGTTTATACTGAAGCTTTCTAT. Protein: CASSRTTVYTEAFY.

Notes on this clonotype: Sequence at one end of the junction differs from germline and may be a read error. V gene TRBV11-2 combines with J gene TRBJ1-5; tentatively, D is TRBD1 (5 bases). CDR1 is SGHAT, CDR2 FQNNGV, per germline. The CDR3 runs to 15 residues. CDR3 amino acids: CTSSLEGREGLPQHF. DNA of the CDR3: TGTACCAGCAGCTTAGAGGGCAGGGAGGGTCTGCCCCAGCATTTT.

Comments on this clonotype: This could be a read error, since a much larger clone is one nucleotide away. The rearrangement links TRBV28 to TRBJ2-3; D is possibly TRBD1 (6 bases). This CDR3 comprises 15 residues. Germline V gene data show CDR1 as MDHEN and CDR2 as SYDVKM. The DNA for the CDR3 is TGTACCAGCAGTTTTTCCAGGGGCCGGTCAGATACGCAGTATTTT. Translating it yields CTSSFSRGRSDTQYF. Full variable domain (missing parts from reference TRBV28 and TRBJ2-3): DVKVTQSSRYLVKRTGEKVFLECVQDMDHENMFWYRQDPGLGLRLIYFSYDVKMKEKGDIPEGYSVSREKKERFSLILESASTNQTSMYLCTSSFSRGRSDTQYFGPGTRLTVL.

On this clonotype: One end of the junction does not line up with germline, which may come from a read error. V is TRBV6-5 and J is TRBJ1-6; D gene ambiguous. Germline lookup yields CDR1 MNHEY and CDR2 SVGAGI. This CDR3 comprises 16 residues. The CDR3 sequence is CASSKAETEVYSPLNF. Written as DNA, the CDR3 is TGTGCCAGCAGTAAAGCCGAGACGGAGGTTTATTCACCCCTCAACTTT.

As regards this clonotype: A much bigger clone sits one base away, suggesting this may be a read error. The chain links TRBV28 to TRBJ2-7, with 7 nucleotides matching TRBD1. Germline values: CDR1 MDHEN, CDR2 SYDVKM. The CDR3 loop spans 18 amino acids. CDR3 in amino acids: CTSSSHTSYRDSIYEQYF. The CDR3 DNA follows: TGTACCAGCAGTTCTCACACCTCTTATCGGGACAGCATCTACGAGCAGTACTTC. The full variable domain, in which reference TRBV28 and TRBJ2-7 provide the parts outside the CDR3, is DVKVTQSSRYLVKRTGEKVFLECVQDMDHENMFWYRQDPGLGLRLIYFSYDVKMKEKGDIPEGYSVSREKKERFSLILESASTNQTSMYLCTSSSHTSYRDSIYEQYFGPGTRLTVT.